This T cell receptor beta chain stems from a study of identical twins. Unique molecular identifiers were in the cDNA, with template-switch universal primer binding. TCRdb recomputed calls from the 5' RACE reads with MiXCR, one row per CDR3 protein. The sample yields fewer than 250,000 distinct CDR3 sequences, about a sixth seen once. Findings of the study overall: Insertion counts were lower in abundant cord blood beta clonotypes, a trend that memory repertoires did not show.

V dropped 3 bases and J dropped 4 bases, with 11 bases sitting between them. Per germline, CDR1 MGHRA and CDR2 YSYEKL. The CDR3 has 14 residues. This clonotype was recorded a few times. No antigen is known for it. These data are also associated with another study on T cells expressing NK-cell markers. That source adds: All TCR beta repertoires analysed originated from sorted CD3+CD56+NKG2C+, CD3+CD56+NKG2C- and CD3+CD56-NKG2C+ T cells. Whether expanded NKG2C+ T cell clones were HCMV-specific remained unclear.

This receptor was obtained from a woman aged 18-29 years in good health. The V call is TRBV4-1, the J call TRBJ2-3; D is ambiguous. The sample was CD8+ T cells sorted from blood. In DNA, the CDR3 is TGCGCCAGCAGCCAGTCGGCAACGGCAGATACGCAGTATTTT. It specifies CASSQSATADTQYF.